This T cell receptor (beta chain) was captured by sequencing in a study of T cell responses to AZD1222 COVID-19 vaccine. TCRdb keeps only in-frame clones here, not all; method: immunoSEQ multiplex PCR. The sample has some 86,000 clones, around 84% seen once; the top ten hold roughly a fifth. Points from the study as a whole: Spike-wide vaccine-associated CD4 TCRs dominated at 160-218 and 743-854. Samples come after the peak T cell response, not at day 14. Clonal diversity was possibly underestimated, and the donors were mostly white British, with more females.

On this clone itself: Antigen specificity is unknown.

The sequences come from peripheral blood, collected on day 0 of AZD1222 vaccination. This sequence originates from an adult in good health.

The DNA for the CDR3 is TGCGCCAGCAGCTCGCCGGGGGCCAACGTCCTGACTTTC. Translation: CASSSPGANVLTF. This chain uses TRBV5-1 with TRBJ2-6; no clear D gene. V gave up 3 bases and J gave up 4 bases, with 5 bases separating them. CDR3 length: 13 amino acids. Germline lookup yields CDR1 SGHRS and CDR2 YFSETQ.